This T cell receptor (beta chain) came from a study of blood T cell repertoires in COVID-19. As for the study in general: Spain, Italy and the United States supplied samples that represented acute and convalescent COVID-19. PBMCs, B-cell-depleted T cells, or T cells provided the cDNA or gDNA that made up the material.

The study drew participants aged about 18 to 90 years from some 24 US areas. Each recovered donor of Cohort 3 presented with two negative PCRs, clearance, or symptom resolution. Sequenced by immunoSEQ multiplex PCR; TCRdb stores in-frame clones only, minus some. The profile covers 280,000 or so clones, with roughly 85% appearing a single time and around 2.5% taken by the ten largest. Sequenced: PBMCs or T cells enriched from blood (not recorded which). The clonotype was recovered from a woman in her forties or fifties who had recovered from COVID-19.

The DNA of the CDR3 is TGTGCCAGTAGTACGTCCCGGGACAGAAACTACGAGCAGTACTTC. Its translation is CASSTSRDRNYEQYF. The rearrangement joins TRBV19 to TRBJ2-7; 7 bases are a match to TRBD1. There are 15 residues in the CDR3. V shed 4 bases and J 3 bases; nucleotides not matched to a gene: 9. Germline values: CDR1 LNHDA, CDR2 SQIVND (reference sequence).